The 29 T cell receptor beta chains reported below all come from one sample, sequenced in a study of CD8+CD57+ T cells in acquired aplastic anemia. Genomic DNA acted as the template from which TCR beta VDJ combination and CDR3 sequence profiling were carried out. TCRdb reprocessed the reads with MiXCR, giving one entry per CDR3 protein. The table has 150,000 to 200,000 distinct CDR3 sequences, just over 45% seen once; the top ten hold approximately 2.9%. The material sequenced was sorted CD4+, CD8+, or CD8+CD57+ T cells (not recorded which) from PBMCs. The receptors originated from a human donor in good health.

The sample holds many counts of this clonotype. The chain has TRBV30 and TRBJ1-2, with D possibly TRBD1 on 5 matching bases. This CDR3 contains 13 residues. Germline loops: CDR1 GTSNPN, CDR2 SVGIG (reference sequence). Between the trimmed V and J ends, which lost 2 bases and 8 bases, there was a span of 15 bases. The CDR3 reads CAWSPTIQAGYTF. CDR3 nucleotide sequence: TGTGCCTGGAGTCCCACCATACAGGCCGGCTACACCTTC.

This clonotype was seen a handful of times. CDR3 DNA sequence: TGTGCCACCAGCAGAGAAGTGGGAGAGACCCAGTACTTC. It is translated as CATSREVGETQYF. The chain has TRBV15 and TRBJ2-5; the D is unclear. The V end lost 0 bases, the J end lost 4 bases, and 6 bases lay between the germline ends. The CDR3 loop spans 13 amino acids. Germline CDR1 and CDR2: LNHNV and YYDKDF (reference sequence).

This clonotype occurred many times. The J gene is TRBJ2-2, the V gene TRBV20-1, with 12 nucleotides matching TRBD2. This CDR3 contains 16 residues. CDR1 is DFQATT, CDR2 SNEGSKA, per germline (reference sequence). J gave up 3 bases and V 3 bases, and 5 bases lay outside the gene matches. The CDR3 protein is CSASASGRVDTGELFF. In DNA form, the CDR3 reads TGCAGTGCTAGTGCTAGCGGGAGGGTAGACACCGGGGAGCTGTTTTTT.

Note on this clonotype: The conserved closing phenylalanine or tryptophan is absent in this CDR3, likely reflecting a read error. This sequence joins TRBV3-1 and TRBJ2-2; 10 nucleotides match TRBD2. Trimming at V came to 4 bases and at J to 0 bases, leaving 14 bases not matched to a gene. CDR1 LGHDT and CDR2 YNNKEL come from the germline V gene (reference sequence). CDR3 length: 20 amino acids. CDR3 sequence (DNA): TGTGCCAGCAGCCCCCATGGCGTAGGGCTAGCGGGAGCGAACACCGGGGAGCTGTTTCTT. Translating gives CASSPHGVGLAGANTGELFL.

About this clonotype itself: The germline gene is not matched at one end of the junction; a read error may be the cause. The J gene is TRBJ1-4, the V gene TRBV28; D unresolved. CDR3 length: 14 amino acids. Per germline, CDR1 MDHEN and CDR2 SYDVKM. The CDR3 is CASSSSAVNEELFF. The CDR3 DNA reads TGTGCCAGCAGTTCATCAGCGGTTAATGAAGAACTGTTTTTT.

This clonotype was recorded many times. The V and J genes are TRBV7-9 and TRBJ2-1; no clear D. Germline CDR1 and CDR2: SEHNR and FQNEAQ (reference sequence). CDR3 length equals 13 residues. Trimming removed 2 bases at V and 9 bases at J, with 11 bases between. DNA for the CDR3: TGTGCCAGCAGCTTACCCCGCCGCAGTGAGCAGTTCTTC. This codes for CASSLPRRSEQFF.

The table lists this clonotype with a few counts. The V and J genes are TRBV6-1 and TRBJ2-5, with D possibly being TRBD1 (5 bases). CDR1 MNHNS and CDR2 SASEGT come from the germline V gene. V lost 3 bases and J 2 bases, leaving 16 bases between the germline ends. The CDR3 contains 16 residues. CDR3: CASSEAMVAGQETQYF. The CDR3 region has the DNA TGTGCCAGCAGTGAGGCAATGGTGGCAGGGCAAGAGACCCAGTACTTC.

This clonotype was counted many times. The CDR3 loop reads CASSLAQGGYGYTF. In DNA form, the CDR3 reads TGTGCCAGCAGCTTAGCACAGGGTGGCTATGGCTACACCTTC. The chain has TRBV5-6 and TRBJ1-2; possibly TRBD1 for D (6 bases). Trimming shortened V by 2 bases and J by 4 bases, and 12 bases separated the two germline ends. Germline CDR1 reads SGHDT; CDR2 reads YYEEEE. This CDR3 is built from 14 residues.

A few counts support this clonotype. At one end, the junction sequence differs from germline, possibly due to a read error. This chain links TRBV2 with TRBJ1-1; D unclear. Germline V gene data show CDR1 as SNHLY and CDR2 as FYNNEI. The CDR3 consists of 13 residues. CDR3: CASREDMNTEAFF. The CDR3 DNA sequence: TGTGCCAGCAGGGAAGACATGAACACTGAAGCTTTCTTT.

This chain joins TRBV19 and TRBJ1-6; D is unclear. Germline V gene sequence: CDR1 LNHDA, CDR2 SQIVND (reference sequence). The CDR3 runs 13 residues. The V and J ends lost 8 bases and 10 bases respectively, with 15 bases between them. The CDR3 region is CASGEVGESPLHF. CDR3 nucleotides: TGTGCCAGTGGCGAAGTCGGGGAGTCACCCCTCCACTTT.

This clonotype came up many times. CDR3 coding DNA: TGCAGTGCTAGTAGGGCGGACTCTGGAAACACCATATATTTT. It codes for CSASRADSGNTIYF. The chain recombines TRBV20-1 with TRBJ1-3, with no clear D. This CDR3 has 14 residues. CDR1 is DFQATT, CDR2 SNEGSKA, per germline (reference sequence). Trimming removed 3 bases from V and 0 bases from J, with 9 bases in between.

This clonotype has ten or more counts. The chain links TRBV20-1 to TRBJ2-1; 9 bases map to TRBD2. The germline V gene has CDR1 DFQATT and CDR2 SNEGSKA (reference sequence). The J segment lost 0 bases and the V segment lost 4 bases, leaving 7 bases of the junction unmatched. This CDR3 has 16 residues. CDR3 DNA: TGCAGTGCTATGGCTAGCGGGACGATCTCCTACAATGAGCAGTTCTTC. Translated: CSAMASGTISYNEQFF.

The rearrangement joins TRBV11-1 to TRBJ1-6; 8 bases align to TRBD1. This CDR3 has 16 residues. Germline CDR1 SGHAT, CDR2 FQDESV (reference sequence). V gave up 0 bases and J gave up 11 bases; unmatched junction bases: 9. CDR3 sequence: CASSLALAGGWAPLHF. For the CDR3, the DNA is TGTGCCAGCAGCTTAGCGCTGGCAGGGGGCTGGGCACCCCTCCACTTT.

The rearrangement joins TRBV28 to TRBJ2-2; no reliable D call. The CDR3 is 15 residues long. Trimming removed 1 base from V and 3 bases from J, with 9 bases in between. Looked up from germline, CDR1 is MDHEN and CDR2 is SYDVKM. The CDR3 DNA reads TGTGCCAGCAGTTTATATCCAGAGTACACCGGGGAGCTGTTTTTT. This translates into CASSLYPEYTGELFF.

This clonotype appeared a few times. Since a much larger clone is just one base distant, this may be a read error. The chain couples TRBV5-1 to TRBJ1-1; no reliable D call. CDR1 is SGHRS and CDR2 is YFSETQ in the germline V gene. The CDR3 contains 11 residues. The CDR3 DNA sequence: TGCGCCAGCTCTATGAACACTGGAGCTTTCTTT. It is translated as CASSMNTGAFF.

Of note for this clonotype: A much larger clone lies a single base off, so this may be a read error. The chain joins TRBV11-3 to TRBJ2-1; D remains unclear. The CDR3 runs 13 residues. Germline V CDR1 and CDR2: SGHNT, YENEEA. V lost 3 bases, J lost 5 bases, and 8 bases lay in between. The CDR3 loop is CASSLESHNEQFF. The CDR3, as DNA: TGTGCCAGCAGCTTGGAGAGTCACAATGAGCAGTTCTTC.

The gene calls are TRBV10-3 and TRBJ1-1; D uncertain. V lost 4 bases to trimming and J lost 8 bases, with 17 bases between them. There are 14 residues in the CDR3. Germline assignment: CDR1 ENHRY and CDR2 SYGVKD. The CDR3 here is CAISGGLLLGEAFF. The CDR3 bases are TGTGCCATCAGTGGAGGTCTTTTGCTTGGAGAAGCTTTCTTT.

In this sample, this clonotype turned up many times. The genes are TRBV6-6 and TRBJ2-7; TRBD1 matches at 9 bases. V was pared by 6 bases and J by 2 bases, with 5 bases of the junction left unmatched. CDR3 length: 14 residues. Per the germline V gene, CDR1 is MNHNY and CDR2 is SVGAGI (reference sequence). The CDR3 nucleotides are TGTGCCAGCAGGGCCGGGACAGGGACCTACGAGCAGTACTTC. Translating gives CASRAGTGTYEQYF.

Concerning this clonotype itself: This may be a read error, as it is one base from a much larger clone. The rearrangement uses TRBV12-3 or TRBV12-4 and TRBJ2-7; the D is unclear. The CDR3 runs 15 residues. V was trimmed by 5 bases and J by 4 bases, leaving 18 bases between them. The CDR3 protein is CASSPTTGSRYEQYF. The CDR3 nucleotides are TGTGCCAGCAGTCCCACGACGGGCAGCCGATACGAGCAGTACTTC.

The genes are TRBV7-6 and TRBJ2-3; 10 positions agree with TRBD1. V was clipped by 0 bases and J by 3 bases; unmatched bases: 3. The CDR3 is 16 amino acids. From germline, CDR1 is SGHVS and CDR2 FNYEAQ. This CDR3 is CASSLAGQGYTDTQYF. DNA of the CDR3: TGTGCCAGCAGCTTAGCGGGACAGGGGTATACAGATACGCAGTATTTT. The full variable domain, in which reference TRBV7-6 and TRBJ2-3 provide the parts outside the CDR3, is GAGVSQSPRYKVTKRGQDVALRCDPISGHVSLYWYRQALGQGPEFLTYFNYEAQQDKSGLPNDRFSAERPEGSISTLTIQRTEQRDSAMYRCASSLAGQGYTDTQYFGPGTRLTVL.

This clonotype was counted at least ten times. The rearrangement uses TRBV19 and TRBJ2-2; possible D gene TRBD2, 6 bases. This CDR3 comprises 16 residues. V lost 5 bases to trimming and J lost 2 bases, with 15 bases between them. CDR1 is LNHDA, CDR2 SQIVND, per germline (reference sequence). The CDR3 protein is CASSQGLATNTGELFF. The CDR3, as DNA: TGTGCCAGTAGTCAAGGTCTAGCGACCAACACCGGGGAGCTGTTTTTT.

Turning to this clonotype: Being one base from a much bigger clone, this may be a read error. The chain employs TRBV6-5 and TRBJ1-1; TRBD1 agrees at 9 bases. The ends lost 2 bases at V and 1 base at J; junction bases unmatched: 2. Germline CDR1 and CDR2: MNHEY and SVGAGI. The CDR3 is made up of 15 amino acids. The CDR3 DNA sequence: TGTGCCAGCAGTTACAACAGGGGGCAGAACACTGAAGCTTTCTTT. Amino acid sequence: CASSYNRGQNTEAFF.

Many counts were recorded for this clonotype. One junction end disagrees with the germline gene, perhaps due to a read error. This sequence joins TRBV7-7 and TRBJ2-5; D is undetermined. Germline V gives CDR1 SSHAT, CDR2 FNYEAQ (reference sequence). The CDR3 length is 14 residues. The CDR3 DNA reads TGTGCTAGCAGCTTAGGTAGCTGGGAAGAGACCCAGTACTTC. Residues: CASSLGSWEETQYF.

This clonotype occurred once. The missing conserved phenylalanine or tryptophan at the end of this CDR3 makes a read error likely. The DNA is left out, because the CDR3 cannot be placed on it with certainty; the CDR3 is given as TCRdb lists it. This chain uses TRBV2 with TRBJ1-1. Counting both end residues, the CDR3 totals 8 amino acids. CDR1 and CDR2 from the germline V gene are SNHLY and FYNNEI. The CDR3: CASSDRTI.

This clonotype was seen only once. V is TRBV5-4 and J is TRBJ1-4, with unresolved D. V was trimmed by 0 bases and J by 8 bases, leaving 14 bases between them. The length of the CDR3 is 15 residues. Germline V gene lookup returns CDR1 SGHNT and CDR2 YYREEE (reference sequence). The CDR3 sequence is CASSLGGGVGEKLFF. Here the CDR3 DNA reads TGTGCCAGCAGCTTGGGCGGCGGGGTAGGAGAAAAACTGTTTTTT.

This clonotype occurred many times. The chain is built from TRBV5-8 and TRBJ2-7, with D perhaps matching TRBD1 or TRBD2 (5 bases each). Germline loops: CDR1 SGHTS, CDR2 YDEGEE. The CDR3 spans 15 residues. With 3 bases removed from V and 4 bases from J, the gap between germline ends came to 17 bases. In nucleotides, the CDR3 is TGTGCCAGCAGCTCATCGGGACCTGGAAGTTACGAGCAGTACTTC. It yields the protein CASSSSGPGSYEQYF.

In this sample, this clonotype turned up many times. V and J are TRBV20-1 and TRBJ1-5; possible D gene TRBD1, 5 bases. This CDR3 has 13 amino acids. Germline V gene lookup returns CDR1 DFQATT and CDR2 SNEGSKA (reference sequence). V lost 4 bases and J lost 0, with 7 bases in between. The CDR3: CSAIDSSNQPQHF. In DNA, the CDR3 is TGCAGTGCTATTGACAGTAGCAATCAGCCCCAGCATTTT.

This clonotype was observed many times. The CDR3 DNA reads as TGTGCCAGCAGTGGCCGGGACCCGAATTCACCCCTCCACTTT. Translating it yields CASSGRDPNSPLHF. The V gene is TRBV6-1, the J gene TRBJ1-6; the D gene is possibly TRBD1 (5 bases). The germline CDR1 and CDR2 sequences are MNHNS and SASEGT. The V end was cut by 4 bases, the J end by 7 bases, with 11 bases between. CDR3 length: 14 amino acids.

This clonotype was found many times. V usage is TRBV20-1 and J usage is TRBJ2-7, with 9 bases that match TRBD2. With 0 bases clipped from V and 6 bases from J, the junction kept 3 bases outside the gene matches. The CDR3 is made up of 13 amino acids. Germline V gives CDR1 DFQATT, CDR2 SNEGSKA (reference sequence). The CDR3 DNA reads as TGCAGTGCTAGAGATTTACTAGCGGGCGAGCAGTACTTC. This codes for CSARDLLAGEQYF.